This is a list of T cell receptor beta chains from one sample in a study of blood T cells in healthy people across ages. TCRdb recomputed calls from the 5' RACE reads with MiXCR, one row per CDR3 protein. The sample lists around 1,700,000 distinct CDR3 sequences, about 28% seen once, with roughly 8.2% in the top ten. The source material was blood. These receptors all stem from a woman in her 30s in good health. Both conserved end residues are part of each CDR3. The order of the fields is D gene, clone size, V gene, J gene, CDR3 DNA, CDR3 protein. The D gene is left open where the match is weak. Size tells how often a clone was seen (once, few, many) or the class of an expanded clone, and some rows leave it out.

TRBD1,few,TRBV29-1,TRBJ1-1,TGCAGCGTTGTTCAGGGGGTGACTGAAGCTTTCTTT,CSVVQGVTEAFF
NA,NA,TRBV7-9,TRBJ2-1,TGTGCCAGCCCCACCAGGGTGGGGGAGCAGTTCTTC,CASPTRVGEQFF
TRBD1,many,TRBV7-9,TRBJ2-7,TGTGCCAGCAGCTATCAGGGGGCCTCCTACGAGCAGTACTTC,CASSYQGASYEQYF
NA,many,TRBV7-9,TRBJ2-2,TGTGCCAGCAGCTTGGATACGAACACCGGGGAGCTGTTTTTT,CASSLDTNTGELFF
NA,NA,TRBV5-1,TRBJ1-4,TGCGCCAGCAGCTTGCTTCCGGGGGCGGCTAATGAAAAACTGTTTTTT,CASSLLPGAANEKLFF
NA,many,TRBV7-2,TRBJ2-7,TGTGCCAGCAGCTCCGGACAAGGCCCCGTGGAGCAGTACTTC,CASSSGQGPVEQYF
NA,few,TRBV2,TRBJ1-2,TGTGCCAGCCAAAACACAGGGAAGGACTATGGCTACACCTTC,CASQNTGKDYGYTF
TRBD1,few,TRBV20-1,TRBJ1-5,TGCAGTGCTACTGGGACAGGGGGAACCAATCAGCCCCAGCATTTT,CSATGTGGTNQPQHF
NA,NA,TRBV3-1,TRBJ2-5,TGTGCCAGCAGCTCTATCCAAGAAGGCGGGGAAGAGACCCAGTACTTC,CASSSIQEGGEETQYF
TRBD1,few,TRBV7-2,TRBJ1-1,TGTGCCAGCAGCTTCAGGGGACAGGGGGCTGAAGCTTTCTTT,CASSFRGQGAEAFF
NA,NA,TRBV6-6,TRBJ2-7,TGTGCCAGCAGTTACTCGGGGGAGAGCTCCTACGAGCAGTACTTC,CASSYSGESSYEQYF
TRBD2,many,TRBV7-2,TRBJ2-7,TGTGCCAGCAGCGGGATCGGGGGGGCCCACGAGCAGTACTTC,CASSGIGGAHEQYF
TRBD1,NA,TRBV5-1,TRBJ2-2,TGCGCCAGCAGTTTTAACCCCGGGACAGGGGTTACCGGGGAGCTGTTTTTT,CASSFNPGTGVTGELFF
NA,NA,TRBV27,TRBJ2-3,TGTGCCAGCAGTTTCCGGACCGCGGCTGCCACGCAGTATTTT,CASSFRTAAATQYF
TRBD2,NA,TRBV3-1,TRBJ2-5,TGTGCCAGCAGCCAAGAGAACAAATTAGCGGGAGTTTCGGAGACCCAGTACTTC,CASSQENKLAGVSETQYF
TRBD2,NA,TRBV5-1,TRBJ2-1,TGCGCCAGCAGCTTTCTACTAGCGGGGGCCTACAATGAGCAGTTCTTC,CASSFLLAGAYNEQFF
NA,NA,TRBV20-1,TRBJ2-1,TGCAGTGCTAGAGAGTGGTTGGACCAGTTACAGAATGAGCAGTTCTTC,CSAREWLDQLQNEQFF
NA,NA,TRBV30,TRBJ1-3,TGTGCCTGGAATCCTACAGGGTTGCGAAACACCATATATTTT,CAWNPTGLRNTIYF
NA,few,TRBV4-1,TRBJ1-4,TGCGCCAGCAGCCAACCGACGTCGACAGGCTTTAATGAAAAACTGTTTTTT,CASSQPTSTGFNEKLFF
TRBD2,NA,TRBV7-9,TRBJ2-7,TGTGCCAGCAGTACTCCGGGACTAGGGGCCTACGAGCAGTACTTC,CASSTPGLGAYEQYF
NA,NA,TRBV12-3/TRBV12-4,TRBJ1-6,TGTGCCAGCAGTCTTGGACGTCCAAATTCACCCCTCCACTTT,CASSLGRPNSPLHF
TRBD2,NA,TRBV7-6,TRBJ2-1,TGTGCCGGCAGCTTAAGAAGTCTAGCGGGAAGGGGCTCCTACAATGAGCAGTTCTTC,CAGSLRSLAGRGSYNEQFF
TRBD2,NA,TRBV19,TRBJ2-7,TGTGCCAGTAGTAGCCAGGCGGGAGTTGTAAACGAGCAGTACTTC,CASSSQAGVVNEQYF
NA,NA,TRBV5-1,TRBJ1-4,TGCGCCAGCAGCTCGGACGGACAGCCGAATGAAAAACTGTTTTTT,CASSSDGQPNEKLFF
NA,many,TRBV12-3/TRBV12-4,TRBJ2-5,TGTGCCAGCAGTCCCAATGGGGAGGAGACCCAGTACTTC,CASSPNGEETQYF
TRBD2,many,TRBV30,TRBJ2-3,TGTGCCTGGATGGGGTATAGCGGGGGACCAGATACGCAGTATTTT,CAWMGYSGGPDTQYF
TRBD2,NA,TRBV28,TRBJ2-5,TGTGCCAGCAGCCGAGGAGGGACTAGCGGTCGAAGGGAGACCCAGTACTTC,CASSRGGTSGRRETQYF
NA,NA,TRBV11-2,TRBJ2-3,TGTGCCAGCAGCTTAGATGTTGTCGGGGCCCCGTGGCAAGATACGCAGTATTTT,CASSLDVVGAPWQDTQYF
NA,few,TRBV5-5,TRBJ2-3,TGTGCCAGCAGCTTGCCTCGGGACCCCACAGATACGCAGTATTTT,CASSLPRDPTDTQYF
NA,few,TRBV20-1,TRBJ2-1,TGCAGTGCAGAGACAGAGGGTGGTAATGAGCAGTTCTTC,CSAETEGGNEQFF
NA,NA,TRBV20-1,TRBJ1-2,TGCAGTGCTAGAGGGGGGGGCAGGGAGGGCCTCTACACCTTC,CSARGGGREGLYTF
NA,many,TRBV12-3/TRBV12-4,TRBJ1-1,TGTGCCAGCAAGGGGAACACTGAAGCTTTCTTT,CASKGNTEAFF
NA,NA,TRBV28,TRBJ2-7,TGTGCCAGCACCCCAGGTGCGGGTCACTACGAGCAGTACTTC,CASTPGAGHYEQYF
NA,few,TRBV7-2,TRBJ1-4,TGTGCCAGCAGCTTAACCCCGATAGGGGGTAATGAAAAACTGTTTTTT,CASSLTPIGGNEKLFF
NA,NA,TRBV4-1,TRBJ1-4,TGCGCCAGCAGCCGGAGTTGGGGGGTTAGTAATGAAAAACTGTTTTTT,CASSRSWGVSNEKLFF
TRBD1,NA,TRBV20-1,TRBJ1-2,TGCAGTGCTAGAGATAGGGGACAGGGGGCTTATGGCTACACCTTC,CSARDRGQGAYGYTF
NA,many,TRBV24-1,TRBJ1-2,TGTGCCACCAGTGATTTGGGTGGGGTCGCTGGCTACACCTTC,CATSDLGGVAGYTF
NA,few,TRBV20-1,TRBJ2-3,TGCAGTGCTAGAGAAATAGATACGCAGTATTTT,CSAREIDTQYF
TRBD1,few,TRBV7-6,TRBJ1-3,TGTGCCAGCAGCCCCTTGGGACAGGGGGCCAACACCATATATTTT,CASSPLGQGANTIYF
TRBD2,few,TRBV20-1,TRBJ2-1,TGCAGTGCCAACCCCGGGACTAGCGGAGAGAGCTCCTACAATGAGCAGTTCTTC,CSANPGTSGESSYNEQFF
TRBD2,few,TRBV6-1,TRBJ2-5,TGTGCCAGCAGTGAAGAATGGACTAGCGGGAGTAAAGAGACCCAGTACTTC,CASSEEWTSGSKETQYF
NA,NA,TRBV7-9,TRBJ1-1,TGTGCCAGCAGCTTATCCGGCGCACCCTCAGCTTTCTTT,CASSLSGAPSAFF
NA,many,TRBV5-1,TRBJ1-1,TGTGCCAGCTCTTTCAACAGGGACACTGAAGCTTTCTTT,CASSFNRDTEAFF
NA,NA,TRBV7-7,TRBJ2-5,TGTGCCAGCAGCAACGACAGACAAGAGACCCAGTACTTC,CASSNDRQETQYF
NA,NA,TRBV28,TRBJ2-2,TGTGCCAGCAGTAGCGGATGGGGCGACTTCACCGGGGAGCTGTTTTTT,CASSSGWGDFTGELFF
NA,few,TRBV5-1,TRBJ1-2,TGCGCCAGCAGCTTGGACCCCGGGACAATGGATGGCTACACCTTC,CASSLDPGTMDGYTF
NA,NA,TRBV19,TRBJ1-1,TGTGCCAGTATGTCGGGATGGTCGAACACTGAAGCTTTCTTT,CASMSGWSNTEAFF
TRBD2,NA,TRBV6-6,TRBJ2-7,TGTGCCAGCAGCCCCCTTGGGCGGACTAGCGCCTACAATGAGCAGTACTTC,CASSPLGRTSAYNEQYF
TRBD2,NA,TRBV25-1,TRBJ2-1,TGTGCCAGCAGTGAATCCCCCACTAGCGGGAGGTGGAATGAGCAGTTCTTC,CASSESPTSGRWNEQFF
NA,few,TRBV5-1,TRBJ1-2,TGCGCCAGCAGCTTCCAGGGATTGGCCGAGGGCTACACCTTC,CASSFQGLAEGYTF
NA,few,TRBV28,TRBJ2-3,TGTGCCAGCAGGACCGGGACGGACCCCACAGATACGCAGTATTTT,CASRTGTDPTDTQYF
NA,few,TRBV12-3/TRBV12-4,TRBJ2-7,TGTGCCAGCACCCGGGAAAGGGCGCGACAAACCGACGGCTACGAGCAGTACTTC,CASTRERARQTDGYEQYF
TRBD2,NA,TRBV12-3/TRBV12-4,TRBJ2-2,TGTGCCAGCAATCCTAGCGGGAGGACCGGGGAGCTGTTTTTT,CASNPSGRTGELFF
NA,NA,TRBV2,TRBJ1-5,TGTGCCAGCGGCATCCTGGGGGGAGATCAGCCCCAGCATTTT,CASGILGGDQPQHF
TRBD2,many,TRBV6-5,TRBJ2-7,TGTGCCAGCAGGAAGGGACTAGCGGGAGCCTACGAGCAGTACTTC,CASRKGLAGAYEQYF